The clone carrying this TCR beta chain occurred many times. The CDR3 is made up of 12 amino acids. Germline loops: CDR1 KGHDR, CDR2 SFDVKD. With 6 bases removed from V and 4 bases from J, the gap between germline ends came to 6 bases. The data derive from a study of T cells after yellow fever vaccination. As for the study in general: Where fractions had low cell numbers, libraries were prepared from them with the SMART-Seq v4 Ultra Low Input RNA kit.

Production of TCR cDNA was by 5'RACE template switching, which also added a universal primer site and UMIs. In TCRdb, the 5' RACE reads were re-called with MiXCR into one record per CDR3 protein. The sample holds approximately 22,000 distinct CDR3 sequences, 4% to 6% seen once. General observations from the study: For sorted memory subsets on day 0, almost all vaccine-responding clonotypes were undetectable. The secondary response showed a weaker magnitude and a faster peak, day 5 versus 15.

The source of this sequence is a man aged 18 to 29 who received the YFV17D yellow fever vaccine. Specimen: PBMCs, either bulk or a sorted T-cell subset (CD4+, CD8+, memory, or dextramer-sorted; not recorded which), collected about 41 days after the first yellow fever vaccination. The chain combines TRBV24-1 with TRBJ2-1; unclear D gene. The CDR3 DNA reads TGTGCCACCAGTCAGTTATACAATGAGCAGTTCTTC. It codes for CATSQLYNEQFF.